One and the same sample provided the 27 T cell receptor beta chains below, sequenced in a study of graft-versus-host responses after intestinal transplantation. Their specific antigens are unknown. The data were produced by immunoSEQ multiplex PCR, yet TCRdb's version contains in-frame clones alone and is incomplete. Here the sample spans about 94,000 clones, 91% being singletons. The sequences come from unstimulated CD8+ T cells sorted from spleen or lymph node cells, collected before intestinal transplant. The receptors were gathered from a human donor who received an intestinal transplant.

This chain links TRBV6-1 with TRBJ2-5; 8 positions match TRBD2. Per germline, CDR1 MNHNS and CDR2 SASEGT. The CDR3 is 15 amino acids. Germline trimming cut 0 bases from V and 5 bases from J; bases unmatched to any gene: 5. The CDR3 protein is CASSEARASGETQYF. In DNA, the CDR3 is TGTGCCAGCAGTGAAGCCCGTGCTAGCGGGGAGACCCAGTACTTC.

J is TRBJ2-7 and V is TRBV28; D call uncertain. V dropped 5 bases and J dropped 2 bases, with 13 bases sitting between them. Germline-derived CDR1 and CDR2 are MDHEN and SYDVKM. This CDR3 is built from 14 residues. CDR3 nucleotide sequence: TGTGCCAGCAGTCCAGGCCTCATCCCCTACGAGCAGTACTTC. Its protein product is CASSPGLIPYEQYF.

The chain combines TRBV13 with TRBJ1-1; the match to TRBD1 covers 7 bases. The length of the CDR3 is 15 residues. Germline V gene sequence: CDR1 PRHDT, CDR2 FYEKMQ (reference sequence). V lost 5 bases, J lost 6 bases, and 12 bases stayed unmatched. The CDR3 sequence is CASSPGNRGTPEAFF. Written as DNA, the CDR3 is TGTGCCAGCAGCCCCGGGAACAGGGGTACTCCTGAAGCTTTCTTT. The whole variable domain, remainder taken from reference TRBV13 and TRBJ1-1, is AAGVIQSPRHLIKEKRETATLKCYPIPRHDTVYWYQQGPGQDPQFLISFYEKMQSDKGSIPDRFSAQQFSDYHSELNMSSLELGDSALYFCASSPGNRGTPEAFFGQGTRLTVV.

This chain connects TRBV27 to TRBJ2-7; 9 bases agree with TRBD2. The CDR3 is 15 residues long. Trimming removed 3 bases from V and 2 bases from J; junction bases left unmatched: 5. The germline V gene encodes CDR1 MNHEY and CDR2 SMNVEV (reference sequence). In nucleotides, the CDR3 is TGTGCCAGCAGTTTTAGCGGGAGATTTCCCTACGAGCAGTACTTC. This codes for CASSFSGRFPYEQYF.

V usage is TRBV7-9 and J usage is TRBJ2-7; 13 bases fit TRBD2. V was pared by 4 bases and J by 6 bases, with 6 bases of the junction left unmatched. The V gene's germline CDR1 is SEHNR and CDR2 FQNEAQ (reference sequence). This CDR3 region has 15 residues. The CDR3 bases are TGTGCCAGCAGCTCCCCCGGGACTAGCGGGGTCGAGCAGTACTTC. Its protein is CASSSPGTSGVEQYF. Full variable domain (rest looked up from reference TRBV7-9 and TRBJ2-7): DTGVSQNPRHKITKRGQNVTFRCDPISEHNRLYWYRQTLGQGPEFLTYFQNEAQLEKSRLLSDRFSAERPKGSFSTLEIQRTEQGDSAMYLCASSSPGTSGVEQYFGPGTRLTVT.

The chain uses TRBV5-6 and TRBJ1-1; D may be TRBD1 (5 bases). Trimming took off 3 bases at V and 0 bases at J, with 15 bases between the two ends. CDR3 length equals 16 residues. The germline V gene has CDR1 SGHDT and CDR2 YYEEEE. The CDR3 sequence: CASSYVSLGLNTEAFF. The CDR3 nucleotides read TGTGCCAGCAGCTATGTATCCCTGGGGCTGAACACTGAAGCTTTCTTT.

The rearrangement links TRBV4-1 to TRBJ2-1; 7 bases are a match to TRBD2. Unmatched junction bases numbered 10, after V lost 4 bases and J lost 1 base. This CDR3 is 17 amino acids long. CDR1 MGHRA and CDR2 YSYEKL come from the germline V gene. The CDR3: CASSPYVVRESYNEQFF. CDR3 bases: TGCGCCAGCAGCCCCTATGTGGTGCGGGAGTCCTACAATGAGCAGTTCTTC.

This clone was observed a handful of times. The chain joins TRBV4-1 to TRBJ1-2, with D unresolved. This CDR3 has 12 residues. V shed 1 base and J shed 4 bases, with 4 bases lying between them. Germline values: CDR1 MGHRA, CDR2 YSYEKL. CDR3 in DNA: TGCGCCAGCAGCCAAGCCCGCTATGGCTACACCTTC. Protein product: CASSQARYGYTF.

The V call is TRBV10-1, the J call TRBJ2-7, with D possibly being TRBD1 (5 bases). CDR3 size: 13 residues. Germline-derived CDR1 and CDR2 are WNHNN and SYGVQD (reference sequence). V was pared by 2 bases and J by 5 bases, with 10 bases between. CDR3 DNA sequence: TGCGCCAGCAGTGAGGGTAGGGGTGACGAGCAGTACTTC. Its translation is CASSEGRGDEQYF.

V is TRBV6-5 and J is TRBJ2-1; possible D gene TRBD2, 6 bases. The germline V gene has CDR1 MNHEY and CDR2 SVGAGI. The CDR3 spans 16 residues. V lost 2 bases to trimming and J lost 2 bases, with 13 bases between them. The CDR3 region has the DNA TGTGCCAGCAGTTACGGAGGGGCGGGCCCCTACAATGAGCAGTTCTTC. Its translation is CASSYGGAGPYNEQFF.

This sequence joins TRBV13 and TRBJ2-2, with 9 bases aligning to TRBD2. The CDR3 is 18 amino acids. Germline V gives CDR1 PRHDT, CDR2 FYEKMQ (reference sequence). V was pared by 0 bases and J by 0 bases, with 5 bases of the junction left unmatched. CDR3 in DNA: TGTGCCAGCAGCTTAGGTGGAGCGGGGGGATCGAACACCGGGGAGCTGTTTTTT. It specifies CASSLGGAGGSNTGELFF.

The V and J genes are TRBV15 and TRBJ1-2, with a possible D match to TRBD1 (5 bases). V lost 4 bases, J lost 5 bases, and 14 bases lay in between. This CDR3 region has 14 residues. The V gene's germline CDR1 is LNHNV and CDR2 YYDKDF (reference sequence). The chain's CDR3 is CATSTLRGGYGYTF. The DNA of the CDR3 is TGTGCCACCAGCACCCTACGGGGGGGGTATGGCTACACCTTC. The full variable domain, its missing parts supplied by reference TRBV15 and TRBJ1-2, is DAMVIQNPRYQVTQFGKPVTLSCSQTLNHNVMYWYQQKSSQAPKLLFHYYDKDFNNEADTPDNFQSRRPNTSFCFLDIRSPGLGDTAMYLCATSTLRGGYGYTFGSGTRLTVV.

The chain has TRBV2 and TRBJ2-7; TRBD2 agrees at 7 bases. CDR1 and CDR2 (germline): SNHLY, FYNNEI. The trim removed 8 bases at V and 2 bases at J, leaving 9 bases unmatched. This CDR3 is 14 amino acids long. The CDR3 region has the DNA TGTGCCAGCGGCAACCTAGCGGAGACCTACGAGCAGTACTTC. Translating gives CASGNLAETYEQYF.

The CDR3 DNA reads TGTGCCAGCACCCCAGGGGGATACTATGGCTACACCTTC. Amino acids: CASTPGGYYGYTF. This chain links TRBV27 with TRBJ1-2; 7 bases align to TRBD1. Germline CDR1 reads MNHEY; CDR2 reads SMNVEV (reference sequence). The CDR3 consists of 13 residues. With V trimmed by 7 bases and J by 3 bases, 5 bases remained unmatched.

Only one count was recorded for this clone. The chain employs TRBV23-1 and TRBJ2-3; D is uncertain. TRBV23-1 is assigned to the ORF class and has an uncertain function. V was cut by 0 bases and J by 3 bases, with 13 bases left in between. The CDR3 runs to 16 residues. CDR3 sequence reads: CASSQSARPLTDTQYF. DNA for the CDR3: TGCGCCAGCAGTCAATCTGCCAGGCCCTTGACAGATACGCAGTATTTT.

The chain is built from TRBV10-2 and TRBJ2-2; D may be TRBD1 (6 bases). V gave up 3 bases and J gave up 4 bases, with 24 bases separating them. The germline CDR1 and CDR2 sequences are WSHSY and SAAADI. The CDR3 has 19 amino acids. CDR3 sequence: CASSEFVFWEGGGTGELFF. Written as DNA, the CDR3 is TGCGCCAGCAGTGAATTCGTGTTCTGGGAAGGGGGTGGCACCGGGGAGCTGTTTTTT.

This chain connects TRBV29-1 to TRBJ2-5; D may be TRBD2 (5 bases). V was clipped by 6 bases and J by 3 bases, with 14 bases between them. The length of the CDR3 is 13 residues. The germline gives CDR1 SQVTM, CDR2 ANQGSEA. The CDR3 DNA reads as TGCAGCGTCACGGACTCCTCGGAAGAGACCCAGTACTTC. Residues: CSVTDSSEETQYF.

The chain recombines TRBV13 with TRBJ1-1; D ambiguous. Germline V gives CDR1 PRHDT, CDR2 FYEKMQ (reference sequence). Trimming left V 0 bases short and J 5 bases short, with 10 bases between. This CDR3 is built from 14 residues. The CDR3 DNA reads TGTGCCAGCAGCTTAGGGGAGATCGGGACTGAAGCTTTCTTT. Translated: CASSLGEIGTEAFF.

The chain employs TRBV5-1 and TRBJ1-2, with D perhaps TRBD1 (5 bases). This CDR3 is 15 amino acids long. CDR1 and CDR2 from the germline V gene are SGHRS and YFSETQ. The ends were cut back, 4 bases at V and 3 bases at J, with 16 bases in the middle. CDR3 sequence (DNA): TGCGCCAGCAGCCCCCGCCAGGGCCTACACTATGGCTACACCTTC. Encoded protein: CASSPRQGLHYGYTF.

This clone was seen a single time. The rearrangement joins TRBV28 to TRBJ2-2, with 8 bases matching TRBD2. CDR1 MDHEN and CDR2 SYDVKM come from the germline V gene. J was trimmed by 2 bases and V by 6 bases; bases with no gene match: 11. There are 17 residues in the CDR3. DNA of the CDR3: TGTGCCAGCAGCCCGACTAGCGTCGGTGTTAACACCGGGGAGCTGTTTTTT. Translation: CASSPTSVGVNTGELFF.

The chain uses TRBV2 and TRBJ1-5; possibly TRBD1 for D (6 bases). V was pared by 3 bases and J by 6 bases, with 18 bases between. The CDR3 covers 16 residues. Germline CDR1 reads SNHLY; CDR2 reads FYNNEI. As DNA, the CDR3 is TGTGCCAGCAGTGATGTTGGACAGTCGTCATCTCAGCCCCAGCATTTT. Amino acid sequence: CASSDVGQSSSQPQHF. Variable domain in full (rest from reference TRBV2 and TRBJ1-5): EPEVTQTPSHQVTQMGQEVILRCVPISNHLYFYWYRQILGQKVEFLVSFYNNEISEKSEIFDDQFSVERPDGSNFTLKIRSTKLEDSAMYFCASSDVGQSSSQPQHFGDGTRLSIL.

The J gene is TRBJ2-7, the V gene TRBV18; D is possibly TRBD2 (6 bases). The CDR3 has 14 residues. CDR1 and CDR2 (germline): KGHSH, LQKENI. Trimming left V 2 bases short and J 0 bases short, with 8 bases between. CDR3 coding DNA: TGTGCCAGCTCACCAGTCGGGAGCTCCTACGAGCAGTACTTC. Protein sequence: CASSPVGSSYEQYF.

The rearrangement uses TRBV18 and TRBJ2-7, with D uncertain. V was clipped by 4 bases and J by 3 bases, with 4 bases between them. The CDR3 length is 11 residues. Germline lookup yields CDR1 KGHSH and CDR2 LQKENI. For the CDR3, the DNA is TGTGCCAGCTCACGAGACTACGAGCAGTACTTC. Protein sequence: CASSRDYEQYF.

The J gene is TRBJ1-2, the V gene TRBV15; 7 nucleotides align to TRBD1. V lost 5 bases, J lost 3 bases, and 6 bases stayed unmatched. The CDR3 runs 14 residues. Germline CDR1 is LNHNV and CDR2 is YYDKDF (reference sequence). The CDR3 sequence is CATSGFTGDYGYTF. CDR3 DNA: TGTGCCACCAGCGGTTTTACAGGGGACTATGGCTACACCTTC.

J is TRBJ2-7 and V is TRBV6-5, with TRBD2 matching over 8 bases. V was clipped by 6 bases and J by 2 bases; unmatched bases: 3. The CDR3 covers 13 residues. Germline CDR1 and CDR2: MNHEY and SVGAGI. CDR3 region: CASSPGGTYEQYF. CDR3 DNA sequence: TGTGCCAGCAGCCCGGGAGGGACCTACGAGCAGTACTTC.

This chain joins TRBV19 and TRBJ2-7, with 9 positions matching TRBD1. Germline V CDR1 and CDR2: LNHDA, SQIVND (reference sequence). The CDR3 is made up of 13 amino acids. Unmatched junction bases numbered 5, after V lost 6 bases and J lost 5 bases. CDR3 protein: CASSYGTGNEQYF. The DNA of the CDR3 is TGTGCCAGTAGCTACGGGACAGGGAACGAGCAGTACTTC.

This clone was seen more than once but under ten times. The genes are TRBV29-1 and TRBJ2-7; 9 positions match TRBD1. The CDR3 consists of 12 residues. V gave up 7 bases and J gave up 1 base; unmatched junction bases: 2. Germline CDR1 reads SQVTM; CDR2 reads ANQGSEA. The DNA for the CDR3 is TGCAGCGCCGGGACAGGGTCCTACGAGCAGTACTTC. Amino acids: CSAGTGSYEQYF.